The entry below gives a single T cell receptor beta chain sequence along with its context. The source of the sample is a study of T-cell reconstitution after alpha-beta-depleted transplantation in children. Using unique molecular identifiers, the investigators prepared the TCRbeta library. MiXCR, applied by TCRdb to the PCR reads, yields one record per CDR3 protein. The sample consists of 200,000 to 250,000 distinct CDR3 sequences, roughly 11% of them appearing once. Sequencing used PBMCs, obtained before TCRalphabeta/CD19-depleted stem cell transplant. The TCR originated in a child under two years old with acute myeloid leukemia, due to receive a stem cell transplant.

The CDR3 spells CAIRDSNDEQFF. CDR3 bases: TGTGCCATCAGGGACTCTAATGATGAGCAGTTCTTC. The chain has TRBV10-3 and TRBJ2-1; possibly TRBD2 for D (5 bases). The germline V gene has CDR1 ENHRY and CDR2 SYGVKD. V lost 6 bases and J 8 bases, leaving 11 bases between the germline ends. The CDR3 extends over 12 amino acids.